A selection of T cell receptor beta chains follows, all from one sample in a study of beta chain features in type 1 diabetes. Libraries were prepared by immunoSEQ multiplex PCR; TCRdb keeps only in-frame clonotypes and omits some of them. The sample records 150,000 or so clones, about a tenth being singletons. Sample: central memory CD4+ T cells from blood. The source is a man in his late teens or twenties in good health. Both conserved end residues are part of each CDR3. A D gene is named only where the DNA matches it firmly. Only part of the rows carry a size: once, few, many, or a class if the clone is expanded.

j_gene: TRBJ1-6
d_gene: TRBD1
abundance: few
v_gene: TRBV19
CDR3aa: CARTGDNSPLHF
CDR3nt: TGTGCCAGGACAGGGGATAATTCACCCCTCCACTTT

j_gene: TRBJ2-5
d_gene: TRBD1
abundance: NA
v_gene: TRBV7-2
CDR3aa: CASSFGQEKTQYF
CDR3nt: TGTGCCAGCAGCTTCGGACAGGAGAAGACCCAGTACTTC

j_gene: TRBJ2-2
d_gene: TRBD2
abundance: few
v_gene: TRBV9
CDR3aa: CASSPRTSGGYTGELFF
CDR3nt: TGTGCCAGCAGCCCCCGGACTAGCGGGGGGTACACCGGGGAGCTGTTTTTT

j_gene: TRBJ2-3
d_gene: TRBD2
abundance: few
v_gene: TRBV7-8
CDR3aa: CASRTLAGGSSDTQYF
CDR3nt: TGTGCCAGCAGGACTCTGGCGGGGGGGTCATCAGATACGCAGTATTTT

j_gene: TRBJ2-1
d_gene: TRBD2
abundance: few
v_gene: TRBV11-2
CDR3aa: CASSPRTSANYNEQFF
CDR3nt: TGTGCCAGCAGCCCGCGAACTAGCGCCAACTACAATGAGCAGTTCTTC

j_gene: TRBJ2-3
d_gene: NA
abundance: NA
v_gene: TRBV5-5
CDR3aa: CASSHLHSSRADTQYF
CDR3nt: TGTGCCAGCAGCCACCTACACAGTTCCCGCGCCGATACGCAGTATTTT

j_gene: TRBJ2-3
d_gene: TRBD2
abundance: many
v_gene: TRBV7-9
CDR3aa: CASTTASGSTDTQYF
CDR3nt: TGTGCCAGCACCACCGCTAGCGGTAGCACAGATACGCAGTATTTT

j_gene: TRBJ1-6
d_gene: NA
abundance: NA
v_gene: TRBV10-3
CDR3aa: CATTDPNSPLHF
CDR3nt: TGTGCCACGACAGATCCTAATTCACCCCTCCACTTT

j_gene: TRBJ2-1
d_gene: NA
abundance: many
v_gene: TRBV7-9
CDR3aa: CASSATVYNEQFF
CDR3nt: TGTGCCAGCAGCGCGACAGTTTACAATGAGCAGTTCTTC

j_gene: TRBJ1-1
d_gene: TRBD1
abundance: NA
v_gene: TRBV5-1
CDR3aa: CASSYGQGGNTEAFF
CDR3nt: TGCGCCAGCAGCTACGGACAGGGGGGAAACACTGAAGCTTTCTTT

j_gene: TRBJ2-5
d_gene: TRBD2
abundance: few
v_gene: TRBV14
CDR3aa: CASSQDPLAGGPGTQYF
CDR3nt: TGTGCCAGCAGCCAAGACCCGCTAGCGGGGGGCCCAGGGACCCAGTACTTC

j_gene: TRBJ2-7
d_gene: TRBD1
abundance: NA
v_gene: TRBV7-2
CDR3aa: CASSPSGTGLRYEQYF
CDR3nt: TGTGCCAGCAGCCCCTCCGGGACAGGGTTACGTTACGAGCAGTACTTC